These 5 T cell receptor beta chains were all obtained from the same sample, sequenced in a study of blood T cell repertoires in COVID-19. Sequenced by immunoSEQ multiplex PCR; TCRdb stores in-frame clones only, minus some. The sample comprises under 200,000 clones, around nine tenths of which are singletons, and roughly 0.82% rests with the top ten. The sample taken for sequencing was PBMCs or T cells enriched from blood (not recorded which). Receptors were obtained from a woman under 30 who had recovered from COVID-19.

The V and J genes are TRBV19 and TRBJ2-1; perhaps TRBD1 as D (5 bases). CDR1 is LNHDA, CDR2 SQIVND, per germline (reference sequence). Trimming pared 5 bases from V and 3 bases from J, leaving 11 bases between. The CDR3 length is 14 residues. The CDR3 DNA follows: TGTGCCAGTAGTCTACAGGATTACTACAATGAGCAGTTCTTC. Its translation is CASSLQDYYNEQFF.

The CDR3 is CASSRRVEQYF. The DNA of the CDR3 is TGTGCCAGCAGCCGGAGAGTGGAGCAGTACTTC. The J gene is TRBJ2-7, the V gene TRBV6-2 or TRBV6-3; D uncertain. The germline V gene has CDR1 MNHEY and CDR2 SVGEGT. This CDR3 is 11 amino acids long. The germline V and J ends were trimmed by 6 bases and 7 bases, with 10 bases remaining between them.

The CDR3 loop reads CASSPRTGTGGETQYF. The CDR3, as DNA: TGTGCCAGCAGCCCCCGGACCGGGACAGGGGGAGAGACCCAGTACTTC. This rearrangement joins TRBV9 to TRBJ2-5, with 11 bases identical to TRBD1. This CDR3 contains 16 residues. V was clipped by 4 bases and J by 4 bases; unmatched bases: 9. Looked up from germline, CDR1 is SGDLS and CDR2 is YYNGEE.

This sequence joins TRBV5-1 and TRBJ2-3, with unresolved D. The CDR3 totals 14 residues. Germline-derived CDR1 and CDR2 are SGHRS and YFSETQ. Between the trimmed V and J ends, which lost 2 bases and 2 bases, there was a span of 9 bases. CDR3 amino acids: CASSLSPITDTQYF. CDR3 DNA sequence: TGCGCCAGCAGCTTATCACCTATCACAGATACGCAGTATTTT.

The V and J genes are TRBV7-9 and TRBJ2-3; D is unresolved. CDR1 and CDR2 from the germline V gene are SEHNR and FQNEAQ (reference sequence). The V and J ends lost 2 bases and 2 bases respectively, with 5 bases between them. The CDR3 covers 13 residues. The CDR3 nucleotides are TGTGCCAGCAGCTTATTAAACACAGATACGCAGTATTTT. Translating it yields CASSLLNTDTQYF.